The present entry profiles one T cell receptor beta chain with its context. The sample holds one count of this clone. The antigen it recognizes is unknown. No per-base quality is available; no much larger clone lies one base away. The sample originates from a study of cytomegalovirus exposure and HLA in healthy donors (dated by TCRdb to 2015 to 2018). Describing the broader study: According to a later analysis, one platform produced both the approximately 110 validation repertoires and the roughly 660 repertoires of the first cohort. The aim of the study was to test whether cataloging public T cell receptors could identify signatures of past pathogen exposure. In addition to the first cohort of several hundred subjects, a separate validation cohort of 120 different subjects was used. To predict cytomegalovirus infection status, the study brought together high-throughput TCR immunosequencing, statistical association of individual TCRs with disease status, and machine learning. Broad study findings and their caveats: While some public TCRs were present in many individuals, most TCR sequences turned up only very rarely across donors. In vitro tests confirmed that a few of the cytomegalovirus-associated TCR beta chains recognize cytomegalovirus antigens. A later analysis found that TCRs clustered in the first cohort also tended to co-occur in the 95 to 150 validation repertoires, with approximately 94% of cluster scores above 0. It was suggested by the authors that the approach could potentially be generalized to other disease states and immunological phenotypes. A later analysis had no HLA typing for the validation cohort, so co-occurrence there was scored across all 120 repertoires. The classifier was reported to diagnose cytomegalovirus status with high specificity and sensitivity in both the original and validation cohorts. The study gave a list of 150 to 200 TCR beta chains associated with cytomegalovirus.

V is pared back by 3 bases and J by 5 bases, with 14 bases lying between the germline termini. Via the germline V gene, CDR1 is SGDLS and CDR2 YYNGEE. Taken from cysteine to phenylalanine, the CDR3 has 15 residues. The only DNA kept is the CDR3, 45 bases in frame from the first base. The donors belonged to the validation cohort of about 110 subjects, which was separate from the 666-subject first cohort. Library preparation was by the immunoSEQ multiplex PCR assay. In the paper's pipeline: To diagnose cytomegalovirus status from the catalog of TCR beta chain sequences, a statistical classification framework was built. The clones in this table, taken by TCRdb from immuneACCESS, are in-frame only. Not every clone is retained; where verified, under half of the shortfall comes from an unresolved V gene, and the cause of the rest is unknown. V and J calls and clone size are copied from that table; D and trimming were computed from the DNA. The sample table shows 86,000 or so clones, and 90% to 96% are seen once. The ten largest make up less than 2% of the sample.

The receptor chain draws on TRBV9 and TRBJ2-2; the D segment could be TRBD2, given 6 matching bases. This TCR was sampled from a young man in good health and CMV-seropositive. Material: PBMCs. The encoded CDR3 is CASSADGTPTGELFF. The bases are TGTGCCAGCAGCGCCGACGGGACTCCAACCGGGGAGCTGTTTTTT.